These T cell receptor beta chains were read from a single sample in a study of T cells in Graves' hyperthyroidism and ophthalmopathy. In TCRdb, the multiplex PCR reads were re-called with MiXCR into one record per CDR3 protein. The sample holds a few hundred thousand distinct CDR3 sequences; about a sixth are singletons and the top ten take under 20%. The specimen was blood. All receptors come from a woman aged 18-29 years with Graves' ophthalmopathy. Each CDR3 is given with its conserved first and last residue. Fields, in order: J gene, V gene, clone size, D gene, CDR3 DNA, CDR3 protein. A D gene is named only where the DNA matches it firmly. The size field is filled for only some rows; it gives once, few, many or a size class.

j_call: TRBJ2-5; v_call: TRBV29-1; clone_size: NA; d_call: NA; cdr3_nt: TGCAGCGTTAAACCAAGGGCGGGGGCAGAGACCCAGTACTTC; cdr3_aa: CSVKPRAGAETQYF
j_call: TRBJ2-7; v_call: TRBV20-1; clone_size: many; d_call: TRBD1; cdr3_nt: TGCAGTGCTAGAGATCCCGGGACAGGATCCTACGAGCAGTACTTC; cdr3_aa: CSARDPGTGSYEQYF
j_call: TRBJ2-7; v_call: TRBV6-2/TRBV6-3; clone_size: many; d_call: TRBD2; cdr3_nt: TGTGCCAGCAGTTCCGCACTAGCGGGGCTGGACTCCTACGAGCAGTACTTC; cdr3_aa: CASSSALAGLDSYEQYF
j_call: TRBJ2-1; v_call: TRBV12-5; clone_size: NA; d_call: TRBD2; cdr3_nt: TGTGCTAGTGGTTTGGTACTAGCGGGAGGGCCCTACAATGAGCAGTTCTTC; cdr3_aa: CASGLVLAGGPYNEQFF
j_call: TRBJ2-7; v_call: TRBV12-3/TRBV12-4; clone_size: many; d_call: NA; cdr3_nt: TGTGCCAGCAGTCCCCGGGACAACTCCTACGAGCAGTACTTC; cdr3_aa: CASSPRDNSYEQYF
j_call: TRBJ2-7; v_call: TRBV7-6; clone_size: NA; d_call: TRBD1; cdr3_nt: TGTGCCAGCAGCCTGGGACAGGGATATTACGAGCAGTACTTC; cdr3_aa: CASSLGQGYYEQYF
j_call: TRBJ1-2; v_call: TRBV6-1; clone_size: many; d_call: NA; cdr3_nt: TGTGCCAGTTACAGGGAAGGCTACACCTTC; cdr3_aa: CASYREGYTF
j_call: TRBJ2-3; v_call: TRBV28; clone_size: many; d_call: TRBD1; cdr3_nt: TGTGCCAGCAGTTACGGGACAGGGGGCACAGATACGCAGTATTTT; cdr3_aa: CASSYGTGGTDTQYF
j_call: TRBJ1-2; v_call: TRBV6-1; clone_size: many; d_call: NA; cdr3_nt: TGTGCCAGCAGTGAATGGAACAGGCCGATGAGTGGCTACACCTTC; cdr3_aa: CASSEWNRPMSGYTF
j_call: TRBJ1-1; v_call: TRBV27; clone_size: many; d_call: NA; cdr3_nt: TGTGCCAGCAGTTTAGGGGCAGGGGTTGAAGCTTTCTTT; cdr3_aa: CASSLGAGVEAFF
j_call: TRBJ2-6; v_call: TRBV7-9; clone_size: NA; d_call: NA; cdr3_nt: TGTGCCAGCAGCAGAGCTGACGGGGCCAACGTCCTGACTTTC; cdr3_aa: CASSRADGANVLTF
j_call: TRBJ2-2; v_call: TRBV20-1; clone_size: many; d_call: TRBD2; cdr3_nt: TGCAGTGCTAGAGGAGTAGCGGGAGCTGTCGGGGAGCTGTTTTTT; cdr3_aa: CSARGVAGAVGELFF
j_call: TRBJ2-7; v_call: TRBV28; clone_size: NA; d_call: TRBD1; cdr3_nt: TGTGCCAGCAGTACCTGGACAGGGAGCCCCTACGAGCAGTACTTC; cdr3_aa: CASSTWTGSPYEQYF
j_call: TRBJ1-2; v_call: TRBV16; clone_size: many; d_call: NA; cdr3_nt: TGTGCCAGCAGCCTACTGGCAACCCGGCCCTATGGCTACACCTTC; cdr3_aa: CASSLLATRPYGYTF
j_call: TRBJ1-1; v_call: TRBV18; clone_size: many; d_call: NA; cdr3_nt: TGTGCCAGCTCTTCGACCGGGACAATGGGGACTGAAGCTTTCTTT; cdr3_aa: CASSSTGTMGTEAFF
j_call: TRBJ2-3; v_call: TRBV5-6; clone_size: many; d_call: TRBD1; cdr3_nt: TGTGCCAGCAGCGAGGGACAGACAGCCACAGATACGCAGTATTTT; cdr3_aa: CASSEGQTATDTQYF
j_call: TRBJ2-7; v_call: TRBV11-2; clone_size: many; d_call: NA; cdr3_nt: TGTGCCAGCAGCAAGCGGCTTACCTACGAGCAGTACTTC; cdr3_aa: CASSKRLTYEQYF
j_call: TRBJ1-1; v_call: TRBV29-1; clone_size: many; d_call: TRBD1; cdr3_nt: TGCAGCGCCTCGACAGGGGGGAACACTGAAGCTTTCTTT; cdr3_aa: CSASTGGNTEAFF